This passage covers 24 T cell receptor beta chains from one sample sequenced in a study of Ad26.COV2.S vaccination and SARS-CoV-2 variants. This table comes from immunoSEQ multiplex PCR, and its TCRdb copy is limited to in-frame clones, with some not included. The sample includes some 190,000 clones, approximately 90% seen only once; the top ten take roughly 6%. The specimen was peripheral blood, collected after recovery from COVID-19. Receptors originate from a human donor who had recovered from COVID-19.

V gene TRBV2 combines with J gene TRBJ1-1, with D hard to call. Germline V gene data show CDR1 as SNHLY and CDR2 as FYNNEI. Trimming shortened V by 2 bases and J by 1 base, and 5 bases separated the two germline ends. This CDR3 is built from 13 residues. CDR3 protein: CASSEHPNTEAFF. Here the CDR3 DNA reads TGTGCCAGCAGTGAACACCCGAACACTGAAGCTTTCTTT.

CDR3 bases: TGCGCCAGCAGCCAAGGTTGGGTAGGGGACGGGGAGCTGTTTTTT. Encoded protein: CASSQGWVGDGELFF. The chain couples TRBV4-1 to TRBJ2-2; possible D gene TRBD1, 5 bases. Germline V CDR1 and CDR2: MGHRA, YSYEKL. The V end was cut by 1 base, the J end by 7 bases, with 13 bases between. CDR3 length: 15 amino acids.

The chain employs TRBV5-4 and TRBJ1-1; no reliable D call. The CDR3 is made up of 15 amino acids. Trimming pared 1 base from V and 4 bases from J, leaving 14 bases between. The germline V gene has CDR1 SGHNT and CDR2 YYREEE (reference sequence). The chain's CDR3 is CASSLLVTSTTEAFF. The CDR3 nucleotides read TGTGCCAGCAGCTTGTTAGTTACCTCGACCACTGAAGCTTTCTTT. Drawing the rest from reference TRBV5-4 and TRBJ1-1, the complete variable domain is ETGVTQSPTHLIKTRGQQVTLRCSSQSGHNTVSWYQQALGQGPQFIFQYYREEENGRGNFPPRFSGLQFPNYSSELNVNALELDDSALYLCASSLLVTSTTEAFFGQGTRLTVV.

The chain carries TRBV19 and TRBJ1-2, with 9 bases fitting TRBD1. The germline V gene has CDR1 LNHDA and CDR2 SQIVND (reference sequence). The V segment lost 5 bases and the J segment 1 base; nucleotides outside the gene matches: 5. This CDR3 region has 15 residues. CDR3 residues: CASSAGTGNNYGYTF. The CDR3 DNA is TGTGCCAGTAGTGCCGGGACAGGGAATAACTATGGCTACACCTTC.

The CDR3 protein is CASSPSGPGAGNTIYF. The CDR3 DNA follows: TGTGCCAGCTCACCTTCGGGCCCGGGCGCTGGAAACACCATATATTTT. The J gene is TRBJ1-3, the V gene TRBV18, with unresolved D. The germline CDR1 and CDR2 sequences are KGHSH and LQKENI. CDR3 size: 16 residues. The germline V and J ends were trimmed by 3 bases and 2 bases, with 14 bases remaining between them.

V gene TRBV19 combines with J gene TRBJ2-1; possible D gene TRBD1, 5 bases. The CDR3 runs 14 residues. Per the germline V gene, CDR1 is LNHDA and CDR2 is SQIVND (reference sequence). With 6 bases removed from V and 9 bases from J, the gap between germline ends came to 18 bases. CDR3 in amino acids: CASRDQSWGGEQFF. The CDR3 DNA sequence: TGTGCCAGTAGGGATCAAAGTTGGGGCGGTGAGCAGTTCTTC.

This chain connects TRBV2 to TRBJ2-3; D unresolved. Per the germline V gene, CDR1 is SNHLY and CDR2 is FYNNEI. Trimming took 1 base from V and 4 from J, leaving 15 bases between them. The CDR3 runs 16 residues. CDR3 DNA sequence: TGTGCCAGCAGTGAAGTAGGTTACTTCCCGGCAGATACGCAGTATTTT. Translated: CASSEVGYFPADTQYF. Full variable domain (missing parts from reference TRBV2 and TRBJ2-3): EPEVTQTPSHQVTQMGQEVILRCVPISNHLYFYWYRQILGQKVEFLVSFYNNEISEKSEIFDDQFSVERPDGSNFTLKIRSTKLEDSAMYFCASSEVGYFPADTQYFGPGTRLTVL.

The chain employs TRBV11-3 and TRBJ1-1, with 7 bases fitting TRBD1. The V gene end was trimmed by 4 bases and the J gene end by 11 bases; junction bases not matched to a gene: 10. The CDR3 is 13 residues long. CDR1 SGHNT and CDR2 YENEEA come from the germline V gene. The CDR3 nucleotides are TGTGCCAGCAGCTCAGGGGGGCGAAATAAGGCTTTCTTT. Translation gives CASSSGGRNKAFF.

This clone came up a few times. V gene TRBV19 combines with J gene TRBJ2-1; 8 bases match TRBD1. CDR1 and CDR2 (germline): LNHDA, SQIVND (reference sequence). The ends lost 4 bases at V and 8 bases at J; junction bases unmatched: 4. This CDR3 has 13 amino acids. The CDR3 loop reads CASSTRGHHEQFF. CDR3 bases: TGTGCCAGTAGTACCAGGGGGCATCATGAGCAGTTCTTC.

The genes are TRBV4-1 and TRBJ2-3; 7 bases line up with TRBD1. The CDR3 is made up of 14 amino acids. Germline lookup yields CDR1 MGHRA and CDR2 YSYEKL. Trimming at V came to 3 bases and at J to 6 bases, leaving 6 bases not matched to a gene. CDR3 protein: CASSHRKGADTQYF. DNA of the CDR3: TGCGCCAGCAGCCACCGCAAGGGGGCGGATACGCAGTATTTT.

This clone was found once. The V call is TRBV2, the J call TRBJ1-5, with 10 bases that match TRBD1. The CDR3 sequence is 18 residues long. With 2 bases clipped from V and 0 bases from J, the junction kept 7 bases outside the gene matches. Germline V gene lookup returns CDR1 SNHLY and CDR2 FYNNEI. This CDR3 reads CASSERGQGIYSNQPQHF. The CDR3, as DNA: TGTGCCAGCAGTGAAAGGGGACAGGGGATTTATAGCAATCAGCCCCAGCATTTT.

This chain connects TRBV15 to TRBJ2-7; D remains unclear. The CDR3 runs to 13 residues. Per the germline V gene, CDR1 is LNHNV and CDR2 is YYDKDF (reference sequence). V shed 1 base and J shed 3 bases, with 7 bases lying between them. The CDR3: CATSRGLNYEQYF. The CDR3 DNA is TGTGCCACCAGCAGAGGACTCAACTACGAGCAGTACTTC.

The J gene is TRBJ2-1, the V gene TRBV12-3 or TRBV12-4; maybe TRBD1 (6 bases). The CDR3 runs 13 residues. V shed 4 bases and J shed 6 bases, with 10 bases lying between them. The CDR3 nucleotides are TGTGCCAGCAGTTGGCAGGGGAGCAATGAGCAGTTCTTC. It encodes CASSWQGSNEQFF.

The chain combines TRBV5-1 with TRBJ1-6; D remains unclear. Germline V lookup: CDR1 SGHRS, CDR2 YFSETQ. The CDR3 sequence is 17 residues long. Trimming pared 3 bases from V and 8 bases from J, leaving 21 bases between. CDR3 sequence (DNA): TGCGCCAGCAGCTCCGGCCCCCCTATCAGCCGGTATTCACCCCTCCACTTT. The encoded protein is CASSSGPPISRYSPLHF.

The chain combines TRBV3-1 (or the pseudogene TRBV3-2) with TRBJ1-4; unclear D gene. Trimming left V 1 base short and J 3 bases short, with 9 bases between. This CDR3 spans 15 amino acids. The germline CDR1 and CDR2 sequences are LGHDT and YNNKEL (reference sequence). Written as DNA, the CDR3 is TGTGCCAGCAGCCAAGTTGTAACAGCTAATGAAAAACTGTTTTTT. Translating gives CASSQVVTANEKLFF.

V and J are TRBV10-3 and TRBJ2-5; D might be TRBD1 (7 bases). Germline CDR1 is ENHRY and CDR2 is SYGVKD. The length of the CDR3 is 16 residues. Trimming removed 3 bases from V and 5 bases from J, with 19 bases in between. The CDR3 DNA is TGTGCCATCAGTGATAAAGACCGGGACAGCGGGGAGACCCAGTACTTC. It specifies CAISDKDRDSGETQYF.

The chain joins TRBV11-2 to TRBJ1-1; 9 bases fit TRBD1. CDR3 length: 14 residues. Germline V gene sequence: CDR1 SGHAT, CDR2 FQNNGV. The V and J ends lost 3 bases and 4 bases, in that order; junction bases with no gene match: 3. The DNA for the CDR3 is TGTGCCAGCAGCTTTACGACAGGGGGCACTGAAGCTTTCTTT. Translation gives CASSFTTGGTEAFF. Looking up the rest from reference TRBV11-2 and TRBJ1-1 gives the full variable domain: EAGVAQSPRYKIIEKRQSVAFWCNPISGHATLYWYQQILGQGPKLLIQFQNNGVVDDSQLPKDRFSAERLKGVDSTLKIQPAKLEDSAVYLCASSFTTGGTEAFFGQGTRLTVV.

The V call is TRBV6-1, the J call TRBJ2-5, with 7 bases that match TRBD1. The CDR3 totals 17 residues. V was clipped by 1 base and J by 5 bases; unmatched bases: 13. Germline-derived CDR1 and CDR2 are MNHNS and SASEGT. The CDR3 DNA reads TGTGCCAGCAGTGAAGGGGTGGGGGTCAGGGGACAGGAGACCCAGTACTTC. This codes for CASSEGVGVRGQETQYF.

V usage is TRBV15 and J usage is TRBJ2-3; 7 nucleotides align to TRBD1. There are 16 residues in the CDR3. The germline gives CDR1 LNHNV, CDR2 YYDKDF (reference sequence). The J segment lost 1 base and the V segment lost 2 bases, leaving 6 bases of the junction unmatched. CDR3 bases: TGTGCCACCAGCAGAAATCGCCAGGGGGGCACAGATACGCAGTATTTT. It yields the protein CATSRNRQGGTDTQYF. Supplemented by reference TRBV15 and TRBJ2-3, the full variable domain reads DAMVIQNPRYQVTQFGKPVTLSCSQTLNHNVMYWYQQKSSQAPKLLFHYYDKDFNNEADTPDNFQSRRPNTSFCFLDIRSPGLGDTAMYLCATSRNRQGGTDTQYFGPGTRLTVL.

The CDR3 DNA reads as TGTGCCAGCAGCCCCCGAGGGGGCAAGACTGAAGCTTTCTTT. This codes for CASSPRGGKTEAFF. The J gene is TRBJ1-1, the V gene TRBV6-5, with 7 bases fitting TRBD1. The germline V gene has CDR1 MNHEY and CDR2 SVGAGI. This CDR3 comprises 14 residues. The J segment lost 5 bases and the V segment lost 6 bases, leaving 9 bases of the junction unmatched.

V gene TRBV6-6 combines with J gene TRBJ2-1; D perhaps matches TRBD1 (6 bases). The V and J ends lost 6 bases and 8 bases respectively, with 11 bases between them. The CDR3 contains 12 residues. Germline lookup yields CDR1 MNHNY and CDR2 SVGAGI (reference sequence). CDR3 in amino acids: CASSPNRDEQFF. The DNA for the CDR3 is TGTGCCAGCAGCCCCAACAGGGATGAGCAGTTCTTC.

This clone has a handful of counts. The genes are TRBV25-1 and TRBJ1-2; D is undetermined. V lost 3 bases, J lost 5 bases, and 4 bases lay in between. The CDR3 loop spans 11 amino acids. Germline-derived CDR1 and CDR2 are MGHDK and SYGVNS. CDR3 sequence reads: CASSDGYGYTF. The DNA for the CDR3 is TGTGCCAGCAGTGATGGGTATGGCTACACCTTC.

V and J are TRBV19 and TRBJ1-2; no clear D gene. Trimming took 4 bases from V and 5 from J, leaving 8 bases between them. The germline V gene encodes CDR1 LNHDA and CDR2 SQIVND (reference sequence). The CDR3 loop spans 12 amino acids. Here the CDR3 DNA reads TGTGCCAGTAGTAGCCGGGAATATGGCTACACCTTC. This encodes CASSSREYGYTF.

The J gene is TRBJ2-3, the V gene TRBV11-1; tentatively, D is TRBD1 (5 bases). Looked up from germline, CDR1 is SGHAT and CDR2 is FQDESV (reference sequence). Trimming stripped 7 bases from V and 3 bases from J, with 8 bases between. The CDR3 is 12 residues long. DNA of the CDR3: TGTGCCAGCACCCACAGGACAGATACGCAGTATTTT. This translates into CASTHRTDTQYF.